This TCR beta chain was profiled in a study of long-term antiretroviral therapy in people with HIV. Study-wide results and caveats: Upon ART, diversity increased but remained lower than transplant donor controls. Pre-ART expanded clones dominated the repertoire at every time point. Comparison with controls showed narrower CDR3 length ranges in HIV repertoires.

Points on this clone: The antigen is undetermined.

Samples were assayed with immunoSEQ v3.0 at survey level. Assay: immunoSEQ multiplex PCR; the TCRdb copy retains only in-frame clones and omits some. The sample contains about 36,000 clones, 80% of which appear only once. Trimming pared 4 bases from V and 0 bases from J, leaving 6 bases between. Germline values: CDR1 MGHDK, CDR2 SYGVNS. This CDR3 is 13 amino acids long. The chain combines TRBV25-1 with TRBJ1-1; the D is unclear. This sequence originates from a man aged 25 to 40 with HIV. Sequenced material: unsorted PBMCs, taken 3.4 years after starting antiretroviral therapy. Written as DNA, the CDR3 is TGTGCCAGCAGTGTAAAGATGAACACTGAAGCTTTCTTT. Its translation: CASSVKMNTEAFF.